The TCR beta chain under discussion was sequenced for a study of PD-1 blockade in classical Hodgkin lymphoma. Findings of the study overall: Newly diagnosed patients were reported to exhibit reduced baseline TCR diversity relative to healthy donors. What drove the repertoire differences, possibly disease activity or prior therapy, has not been defined.

With respect to this clone: Its antigen remains unknown.

Time point noted: newly diagnosed, previously untreated cHL patient sample. Purification of CD4+ T cells from thawed PBMCs was achieved by magnetic negative selection. What served as comparison were PBMCs in newly diagnosed, untreated classical Hodgkin lymphoma. CDR3 length equals 13 residues. Trimming took 5 bases from V and 3 from J, leaving 8 bases between them. Germline lookup yields CDR1 KGHSH and CDR2 LQKENI. TCRdb keeps only in-frame clones here, not all; method: immunoSEQ multiplex PCR. Of around 27,000 clones listed, around 90% are singletons. J is TRBJ1-5 and V is TRBV18, with D unresolved. This TCR was recovered from a human donor with classical Hodgkin lymphoma. Sequenced material: CD4+ T cells from blood. The CDR3 region is CASSMADNQPQHF. In nucleotides, the CDR3 is TGTGCCAGCTCAATGGCAGACAATCAGCCCCAGCATTTT.